This is a list of T cell receptor beta chains from one sample in a study of shared clonotypes between healthy human individuals. The table came from immunoSEQ multiplex PCR; TCRdb's copy has only in-frame clones and leaves some out. The sample has about 1.5 million clones, 95% to 99% seen once. Input material: naive CD4+ T cells sorted from blood. These receptors came from a man aged 30 to 39 in good health. Both conserved end residues are part of each CDR3. A D gene is named only where the DNA matches it firmly. Not all rows give a size; the values are once, few, many and, for expanded clones, a class.

j_call v_call d_call clone_size cdr3_nt cdr3_aa
TRBJ1-3 TRBV18 NA NA TGTGCCAGCTCATCAGACCTTACTACTGGAAACACCATATATTTT CASSSDLTTGNTIYF
TRBJ2-7 TRBV4-1 TRBD1 NA TGCGCCAGCAGCGGCCGGGACAGGGCCTACGAGCAGTACTTC CASSGRDRAYEQYF
TRBJ1-1 TRBV28 NA NA TGTGCCAGCCGATTTAGTAGGCCTCGGGGCACTGAAGCTTTCTTT CASRFSRPRGTEAFF
TRBJ2-1 TRBV5-4 NA NA TGTGCCAGCAGCGGCGCCGAGAGGGATGAGCAGTTCTTC CASSGAERDEQFF
TRBJ2-1 TRBV29-1 TRBD2 once TGCAGCGTGACTAGCAGATTGAGAAACGGGTTGTACGATGAGCAGTTCTTC CSVTSRLRNGLYDEQFF
TRBJ2-7 TRBV7-8 TRBD2 once TGTGCCAGCAGCTTTGGACTAGCGGGAGGGCCTGCCTACGAGCAGTACTTC CASSFGLAGGPAYEQYF
TRBJ1-5 TRBV10-2 TRBD1 NA TGCGCCAGCAGGGATGTAGGGGGCGTGAGCAATCAGCCCCAGCATTTT CASRDVGGVSNQPQHF
TRBJ2-1 TRBV30 NA NA TGTGCCTGGTCCAGCTTAGATGAGCAGTTCTTC CAWSSLDEQFF
TRBJ2-7 TRBV6-1 TRBD1 NA TGTGCCAGCTGGACAGGGTTATACGAGCAGTACTTC CASWTGLYEQYF
TRBJ2-7 TRBV7-9 NA NA TGTGCCAGCAGCCCAACAGGGACGGCGAACTACGAGCAGTACTTC CASSPTGTANYEQYF
TRBJ1-4 TRBV5-4 NA NA TGTGCCAGCAGCCCTACGCCTTCAACTAATGAAAAACTGTTTTTT CASSPTPSTNEKLFF
TRBJ2-1 TRBV18 TRBD2 NA TGTGCCAGCTCACCACCTAGGACTAGCGGGAGGGAGGTCCGCAGGGTGCCGAGTGAGCAGTTCTTC CASSPPRTSGREVRRVPSEQFF
TRBJ1-1 TRBV6-1 TRBD1 once TGTGCCAGCAGGGACAGGGACGTGGAAAACACTGAAGCTTTCTTT CASRDRDVENTEAFF
TRBJ1-2 TRBV6-1 TRBD1 NA TGTGCCAGCAGTGTGGGGACAGGGGGCAACTATGGCTACACCTTC CASSVGTGGNYGYTF
TRBJ2-5 TRBV6-5 NA NA TGTGCCAGCAGTTACTCGGATGTGGGGATGGAGACCCAGTACTTC CASSYSDVGMETQYF
TRBJ2-3 TRBV7-2 NA once TGTGCCACAGGGCCACAGCGGAGCACAGATACGCAGTATTTT CATGPQRSTDTQYF
TRBJ2-1 TRBV14 TRBD1 NA TGTGCCAGCAGCTATGACAGGGGAAATGAGCAGTTCTTC CASSYDRGNEQFF
TRBJ1-2 TRBV5-4 NA NA TGTGCCAGCAGCACCGGACGGGACTATGGCTACACCTTC CASSTGRDYGYTF
TRBJ2-2 TRBV29-1 TRBD2 NA TGCAGCGTCCGACTAGCGGGCGACACCGGGGAGCTGTTTTTT CSVRLAGDTGELFF
TRBJ2-1 TRBV29-1 NA NA TGCAGCGTTCGAGATAGCTCCTACAATGAGCAGTTCTTC CSVRDSSYNEQFF
TRBJ2-7 TRBV10-1 NA NA TGCGCCAGCAGTGTTGGCTACGAGCAGTACTTC CASSVGYEQYF
TRBJ1-1 TRBV5-1 NA NA TGCGCCAGCAGCTGGGAGGGGAAGGGCACTGAAGCTTTCTTT CASSWEGKGTEAFF
TRBJ2-5 TRBV10-3 NA NA TGTGCCATCAAACCCGGGTCCCAAGAGACCCAGTACTTC CAIKPGSQETQYF
TRBJ2-2 TRBV18 NA NA TGTGCCAGCTCACCACAATCCTCGCTAAACACCGGGGAGCTGTTTTTT CASSPQSSLNTGELFF
TRBJ1-2 TRBV6-6 TRBD1 NA TGTGCCAGCACCTGGGACAGGGACGGGGGTAGCTATGGCTACACCTTC CASTWDRDGGSYGYTF
TRBJ2-5 TRBV25-1 NA NA TGTGCCAGCAGTGCCGGAGGTCGAGGGTACCAAGAGACCCAGTACTTC CASSAGGRGYQETQYF
TRBJ1-5 TRBV6-4 NA NA TGTGCCACAATAGGGGAAGCACGCAATCAGCCCCAGCATTTT CATIGEARNQPQHF
TRBJ2-1 TRBV9 TRBD2 NA TGTGCCAGCAGCGTAGCCCCGGTAGCGGGACCGTACAATGAGCAGTTCTTC CASSVAPVAGPYNEQFF
TRBJ1-3 TRBV7-2 NA NA TGTGCCAGCAGCTTAGAGGGGACATCCCGCTCTGGAAACACCATATATTTT CASSLEGTSRSGNTIYF
TRBJ2-5 TRBV2 NA NA TGTGCCAGCACCGGGACTCACCTCAGGGGGGAGACCCAGTACTTC CASTGTHLRGETQYF
TRBJ2-7 TRBV7-7 TRBD2 NA TGTGCTAGCAGCTTAGTAAAGCCGGGGACTAGCGGGAAGTACGAGCAGTACTTC CASSLVKPGTSGKYEQYF
TRBJ2-7 TRBV15 TRBD2 NA TGTGCCACCAGCAGAGACACTAGCGGGATCTCCCAGCAGTACTTC CATSRDTSGISQQYF
TRBJ2-7 TRBV18 TRBD1 NA TGTGCCAGCTCACCGATCACACGGACAGGGGGCTACGAGCAGTACTTC CASSPITRTGGYEQYF
TRBJ1-2 TRBV29-1 NA NA TGCAGCGTTGATGCCGAGTTAGGACTTCGCTATGGCTACACCTTC CSVDAELGLRYGYTF
TRBJ2-1 TRBV28 NA NA TGTGCCAGCAGTTCTTCAGGGTTGGACCATATGAATGAGCAGTTCTTC CASSSSGLDHMNEQFF
TRBJ2-2 TRBV27 TRBD2 NA TGTGCCAGCAGTTTAATGGCGGGGGCGAACACCGGGGAGCTGTTTTTT CASSLMAGANTGELFF
TRBJ1-3 TRBV27 NA NA TGTGCCAGCAGTTTATCCGGACGGACCTCTGGAAACACCATATATTTT CASSLSGRTSGNTIYF
TRBJ2-2 TRBV18 NA NA TGTGCCAGCTCTCCCAGCACCGGGGAGCTGTTTTTT CASSPSTGELFF
TRBJ2-7 TRBV2 TRBD1 NA TGTGCCAGCAAAGGACAGGGCTTAGCGGTCTACGAGCAGTACTTC CASKGQGLAVYEQYF
TRBJ1-1 TRBV18 TRBD1 NA TGTGCCAGCTCACCGAGAGCAGGGGGTTTAACTTTCTTT CASSPRAGGLTFF
TRBJ2-2 TRBV7-2 NA NA TGTGCCCTGACTAGTTACTTAAGCGGGGAGCTGTTTTTT CALTSYLSGELFF